The 6 T cell receptor beta chains below come from one sample, sequenced in a study of T cell responses to AZD1222 COVID-19 vaccine. The table came from immunoSEQ multiplex PCR; TCRdb's copy has only in-frame clones and leaves some out. Among about 120,000 clones listed, just over 85% were seen once. The sample consisted of peripheral blood, taken on day 0 of AZD1222 vaccination. The receptors here all came from an adult in good health.

This chain joins TRBV7-2 and TRBJ1-1; D not certain. V lost 1 base to trimming and J lost 11 bases, with 11 bases between them. CDR1 is SGHTA, CDR2 FQGNSA, per germline. The CDR3 runs to 12 residues. Here the CDR3 reads CASSLVTGRAFF. The CDR3, as DNA: TGTGCCAGCAGCTTAGTAACGGGGAGGGCTTTCTTT.

V usage is TRBV27 and J usage is TRBJ1-5, with 7 bases fitting TRBD1. There are 18 residues in the CDR3. CDR1 and CDR2 (germline): MNHEY, SMNVEV (reference sequence). With V trimmed by 6 bases and J by 2 bases, 16 bases remained unmatched. The CDR3 reads CASSPDRAGERGNQPQHF. The CDR3, as DNA: TGTGCCAGCAGCCCCGACAGGGCCGGAGAAAGGGGCAATCAGCCCCAGCATTTT.

This sequence joins TRBV12-3 or TRBV12-4 and TRBJ1-5, with D unclear. The CDR3 covers 12 residues. The germline V and J ends were trimmed by 3 bases and 3 bases, with 3 bases remaining between them. The CDR3 DNA sequence: TGTGCCAGCAGTTTGTACAATCAGCCCCAGCATTTT. It translates to CASSLYNQPQHF.

The rearrangement uses TRBV12-3 or TRBV12-4 and TRBJ1-5, with 7 bases lining up with TRBD1. V was clipped by 7 bases and J by 2 bases; unmatched bases: 2. The CDR3 length is 13 residues. The DNA for the CDR3 is TGTGCCAGCATGAGGGGGCGCAATCAGCCCCAGCATTTT. It codes for CASMRGRNQPQHF.

The chain combines TRBV6-5 with TRBJ1-5; the match to TRBD1 covers 7 bases. Germline CDR1 and CDR2: MNHEY and SVGAGI. CDR3 length: 15 residues. The J segment lost 0 bases and the V segment lost 11 bases, leaving 10 bases of the junction unmatched. CDR3 sequence: CASKREGASNQPQHF. The CDR3, as DNA: TGTGCCTCTAAACGGGAGGGGGCTAGCAATCAGCCCCAGCATTTT.

The V gene is TRBV18, the J gene TRBJ1-2, with D hard to call. Germline-derived CDR1 and CDR2 are KGHSH and LQKENI. Trimming took 2 bases from V and 0 from J, leaving 10 bases between them. The CDR3 is made up of 15 amino acids. CDR3 in amino acids: CASSPTNSPNYGYTF. The CDR3 coding sequence is TGTGCCAGCTCACCAACGAACAGTCCTAACTATGGCTACACCTTC.